This paragraph covers one TCR beta chain sequence. This specimen comes from a study of Ad26.COV2.S vaccination and SARS-CoV-2 variants. Overall study context: As a participant in COV1001, the donor was in the Ad26.COV2.S trial arm.

Trimming removed 2 bases from V and 3 bases from J, with 7 bases in between. Germline loops: CDR1 SEHNR, CDR2 FQNEAQ (reference sequence). The CDR3 spans 13 residues. Treatment denoted: roughly 19 received Ad26.COV2.S at low or high dose, single or two shots; 5 received placebo; per-sample allocation not given. Vaccine and placebo recipients were sampled on day 63 after the first injection. This table comes from immunoSEQ multiplex PCR, and its TCRdb copy is limited to in-frame clones, with some not included. Seen here are over 350,000 clones, about nine tenths observed once, and the top ten hold 3.5%.

The V gene is TRBV7-9, the J gene TRBJ1-1; D is unclear. The starting material was peripheral blood, obtained in a trial of Ad26.COV2.S vaccine versus placebo. The TCR comes from a person aged 18 to 65 who received the Ad26.COV2.S COVID-19 vaccine or a placebo. The CDR3 spells CASSLLKDTEAFF. The CDR3 coding sequence is TGTGCCAGCAGCTTATTAAAGGACACTGAAGCTTTCTTT.